The 9 T cell receptor beta chains given below trace back to one sample, sequenced in a study of blood T cell repertoires in COVID-19 (dated by TCRdb to about 2020). Library prep was done by the immunoSEQ multiplex PCR assay. Imported from immuneACCESS, the table was reduced by TCRdb to in-frame sequences with V and J called. These copies leave out some clones; in studies compared against another copy, an unresolved V gene accounts for under half, and the cause of the remainder is not known. In all, the sample holds some 120,000 clones, and about 92% of those were seen once. Roughly 3.7% of the sample belongs to the ten largest clones. The specimen was peripheral blood. The receptor set was obtained from a man aged 45-65 years with active COVID-19.

The chain carries TRBV12-5 and TRBJ2-1; no clear D gene. Germline V gene data show CDR1 as LGHNT and CDR2 as FRNRAP. CDR3 length equals 13 residues. V was shortened by 0 bases and J by 7 bases, with 7 bases between the two germline ends. The CDR3 spells CASGLVRWNEQFF. CDR3 DNA sequence: TGTGCTAGTGGTTTGGTACGGTGGAATGAGCAGTTCTTC.

This rearrangement joins TRBV2 to TRBJ1-1; D uncertain. This CDR3 has 15 amino acids. V lost 4 bases, J lost 8 bases, and 20 bases lay in between. Germline V CDR1 and CDR2: SNHLY, FYNNEI. The DNA for the CDR3 is TGTGCCAGCAGTGCCGGGAGGACGGGTAGGAGGGAAGCTTTCTTT. Amino acid sequence: CASSAGRTGRREAFF.

The rearrangement uses TRBV5-6 and TRBJ1-2, with 7 bases that match TRBD1. Germline assignment: CDR1 SGHDT and CDR2 YYEEEE. J gave up 2 bases and V 4 bases, and 5 bases lay outside the gene matches. This CDR3 has 14 amino acids. CDR3 sequence (DNA): TGTGCCAGCAGCCCTGGACAGGACAACTATGGCTACACCTTC. Translated: CASSPGQDNYGYTF.

This clone has more than one count but fewer than ten. This chain links TRBV6-5 with TRBJ1-1; the match to TRBD1 covers 8 bases. Per the germline V gene, CDR1 is MNHEY and CDR2 is SVGAGI. Trimming took 8 bases from V and 1 from J; bases not matched to a gene: 6. The CDR3 runs 14 residues. This CDR3 reads CASWITGGNTEAFF. CDR3 bases: TGTGCCAGCTGGATAACAGGGGGGAACACTGAAGCTTTCTTT.

This chain uses TRBV11-3 with TRBJ2-1; the D gene is possibly TRBD1 (6 bases). This CDR3 region has 15 residues. CDR1 and CDR2 (germline): SGHNT, YENEEA. V shed 5 bases and J shed 1 base, with 12 bases lying between them. CDR3 region: CASSLGHQSYNEQFF. DNA for the CDR3: TGTGCCAGCAGCCTGGGACACCAATCCTACAATGAGCAGTTCTTC.

The chain links TRBV25-1 to TRBJ2-5, with D tentatively TRBD2 (6 bases). CDR1 MGHDK and CDR2 SYGVNS come from the germline V gene. Trimming took off 6 bases at V and 5 bases at J, with 13 bases between the two ends. The CDR3 is 13 amino acids. The CDR3 bases are TGTGCCAGCAGCCAGGCCGGGGGTGAGACCCAGTACTTC. Amino acids: CASSQAGGETQYF.

In the case of this clone: The same CDR3 arises from other DNA sequences in this sample as well. This chain links TRBV3-1 (or the pseudogene TRBV3-2) with TRBJ1-3; D unresolved. Germline V CDR1 and CDR2: LGHDT, YNNKEL (reference sequence). This CDR3 comprises 15 residues. V lost 1 base and J lost 4, with 11 bases in between. This CDR3 is CASSQVGSSGNTIYF. CDR3 bases: TGTGCCAGCAGCCAAGTCGGGTCATCAGGAAACACCATATATTTT.

Written as DNA, the CDR3 is TGTGCCAGCAGTGCCCTAATCTCCGGGACTAGCGGGGGAAATGAGCAGTTCTTC. Its protein product is CASSALISGTSGGNEQFF. The rearrangement uses TRBV6-2 or TRBV6-3 and TRBJ2-1; 14 bases match TRBD2. The germline CDR1 and CDR2 sequences are MNHEY and SVGEGT. The CDR3 covers 18 residues. V gave up 5 bases and J gave up 7 bases; unmatched junction bases: 13.

This rearrangement joins TRBV14 to TRBJ1-6; 7 bases map to TRBD1. V shed 5 bases, J shed 9 bases, and the junction held 10 bases outside the gene matches. Germline values: CDR1 SGHDN, CDR2 FVKESK. This CDR3 contains 15 residues. CDR3 in DNA: TGTGCCAGCAGCTCCGGACAGGCCCGGGGTTCACCCCTCCACTTT. Translating it yields CASSSGQARGSPLHF.